These 32 T cell receptor beta chains were sequenced from one sample in a study of blood T cell repertoires in COVID-19. Sequencing was performed with immunoSEQ multiplex PCR; in TCRdb, only in-frame clones are kept and a portion is missing. The sample holds some 46,000 clones, roughly 88% seen once. Sequenced material: peripheral blood. Receptor source: an elderly woman with COVID-19, enrolled during active disease.

This rearrangement joins TRBV25-1 to TRBJ2-7; D might be TRBD2 (6 bases). The CDR3 is made up of 15 amino acids. CDR1 is MGHDK and CDR2 is SYGVNS in the germline V gene. V lost 1 base to trimming and J lost 0 bases, with 10 bases between them. Here the CDR3 DNA reads TGTGCCAGCAGTGAATCGAGGCGGGGCTCCTACGAGCAGTACTTC. This codes for CASSESRRGSYEQYF.

CDR3 coding DNA: TGTGCCAGCAGGCCGATTAGCGGGAGGACCTACAATGAGCAGTTCTTC. This gives the protein CASRPISGRTYNEQFF. The chain carries TRBV11-2 and TRBJ2-1; 10 bases match TRBD2. Germline CDR1 and CDR2: SGHAT and FQNNGV. CDR3 length: 16 residues. V trimming: 6 bases; J trimming: 2 bases; junction bases outside the gene matches: 7. The full variable domain, in which reference TRBV11-2 and TRBJ2-1 provide the parts outside the CDR3, is EAGVAQSPRYKIIEKRQSVAFWCNPISGHATLYWYQQILGQGPKLLIQFQNNGVVDDSQLPKDRFSAERLKGVDSTLKIQPAKLEDSAVYLCASRPISGRTYNEQFFGPGTRLTVL.

CDR3 in amino acids: CASSLKAGQGYTF. CDR3 DNA: TGTGCCAGCAGTTTAAAGGCAGGGCAAGGCTACACCTTC. The chain uses TRBV27 and TRBJ1-2; TRBD1 might be the D (5 bases). The CDR3 sequence is 13 residues long. The V end lost 2 bases, the J end lost 8 bases, and 12 bases lay between the germline ends. CDR1 and CDR2 from the germline V gene are MNHEY and SMNVEV (reference sequence).

The gene calls are TRBV10-3 and TRBJ1-2, with D possibly TRBD1 on 6 matching bases. The CDR3 totals 13 residues. The V gene lost 3 bases and the J gene lost 2 bases, with 7 bases spanning the gap. Per germline, CDR1 ENHRY and CDR2 SYGVKD. CDR3 residues: CAISDRGNYGYTF. CDR3 nucleotide sequence: TGTGCCATCAGTGACAGGGGCAACTATGGCTACACCTTC.

The chain is built from TRBV10-3 and TRBJ2-7, with a possible D match to TRBD1 (5 bases). CDR3 size: 11 residues. In germline, CDR1 is ENHRY, CDR2 SYGVKD. V lost 9 bases to trimming and J lost 4 bases, with 10 bases between them. CDR3 DNA sequence: TGTGCCATTTCACAGGAATACGAGCAGTACTTC. Amino acids: CAISQEYEQYF.

In this sample, this clone turned up a few times. The rearrangement joins TRBV18 to TRBJ2-7, with 7 bases aligning to TRBD1. CDR1 and CDR2 (germline): KGHSH, LQKENI. With 5 bases clipped from V and 1 base from J, the junction kept 8 bases outside the gene matches. The CDR3 is 15 amino acids. This chain's CDR3 is CASSEGQADSYEQYF. The CDR3 bases are TGTGCCAGCTCAGAAGGACAGGCCGATTCCTACGAGCAGTACTTC.

This clone was detected only once. The V call is TRBV7-2, the J call TRBJ1-5; 9 bases fit TRBD1. Per germline, CDR1 SGHTA and CDR2 FQGNSA. With 5 bases clipped from V and 4 bases from J, the junction kept 6 bases outside the gene matches. The CDR3 sequence is 15 residues long. For the CDR3, the DNA is TGTGCCAGCAGCGGCAACAGGGGGCGTAATCAGCCCCAGCATTTT. Protein: CASSGNRGRNQPQHF.

The gene calls are TRBV29-1 and TRBJ2-3, with D possibly matching TRBD1 (6 bases). The CDR3 runs to 13 residues. The germline V and J ends were trimmed by 4 bases and 6 bases, with 14 bases remaining between them. Germline-derived CDR1 and CDR2 are SQVTM and ANQGSEA. The CDR3 nucleotides read TGCAGCGTTGCACAGGACCAGGGGGATACGCAGTATTTT. This sequence encodes CSVAQDQGDTQYF.

The rearrangement joins TRBV7-3 to TRBJ1-6; possibly TRBD1 for D (5 bases). The germline V gene encodes CDR1 SGHTA and CDR2 FQGTGA. The germline V and J ends were trimmed by 2 bases and 12 bases, with 14 bases remaining between them. The CDR3 consists of 14 residues. CDR3 sequence reads: CASSLGQGILPLHF. The DNA for the CDR3 is TGTGCCAGCAGCTTAGGGCAGGGTATCCTACCCCTCCACTTT.

The chain is built from TRBV11-2 and TRBJ2-3; the D gene is possibly TRBD1 (6 bases). The germline V gene has CDR1 SGHAT and CDR2 FQNNGV. The CDR3 is 13 amino acids. V lost 4 bases, J lost 7 bases, and 12 bases lay in between. CDR3 in DNA: TGTGCCAGCAGCTCATCCACAGGGTATACGCAGTATTTT. Translated: CASSSSTGYTQYF.

V is TRBV5-4 and J is TRBJ2-5, with a tentative D call TRBD1 (6 bases). Germline assignment: CDR1 SGHNT and CDR2 YYREEE (reference sequence). V was pared by 1 base and J by 0 bases, with 16 bases between. CDR3 length: 17 residues. CDR3 sequence: CASSLKRPRDNQETQYF. CDR3 in DNA: TGTGCCAGCAGCTTGAAAAGACCCCGGGACAACCAAGAGACCCAGTACTTC.

This chain connects TRBV6-2 or TRBV6-3 to TRBJ1-5, with D possibly TRBD1 on 6 matching bases. Germline loops: CDR1 MNHEY, CDR2 SVGEGT. CDR3 length equals 16 residues. The V and J ends lost 4 bases and 4 bases respectively, with 17 bases between them. The CDR3 nucleotides are TGTGCCAGCAGTTCTCCCCAGGGGTATCCAAATCAGCCCCAGCATTTT. Translating gives CASSSPQGYPNQPQHF.

J is TRBJ2-2 and V is TRBV7-3; 9 bases match TRBD1. CDR1 SGHTA and CDR2 FQGTGA come from the germline V gene. The CDR3 extends over 14 amino acids. V lost 5 bases to trimming and J lost 5 bases; unmatched junction nucleotides: 3. The CDR3 DNA sequence: TGTGCCAGCAGCCCAGACAGGGGGACCGGGGAGCTGTTTTTT. Amino acids: CASSPDRGTGELFF.

This sequence joins TRBV7-2 and TRBJ2-2; D is perhaps TRBD1 (6 bases). The germline V and J ends were trimmed by 1 base and 5 bases, with 11 bases remaining between them. The CDR3 totals 15 residues. Germline CDR1 is SGHTA and CDR2 is FQGNSA. In DNA, the CDR3 is TGTGCCAGCAGCTTAGAAGCAACAGGGACCGGGGAGCTGTTTTTT. Amino acid sequence: CASSLEATGTGELFF. Filled out from reference TRBV7-2 and TRBJ2-2, the complete variable domain reads GAGVSQSPSNKVTEKGKDVELRCDPISGHTALYWYRQSLGQGLEFLIYFQGNSAPDKSGLPSDRFSAERTGGSVSTLTIQRTQQEDSAVYLCASSLEATGTGELFFGEGSRLTVL.

Note on this clone: Germline is not matched at one junction end, which may reflect a read error. The chain recombines TRBV10-2 with TRBJ2-7; possible D gene TRBD2, 6 bases. The CDR3 loop spans 15 amino acids. Germline V CDR1 and CDR2: WSHSY, SAAADI. CDR3 sequence: CASSGTGDSDYGQYF. The CDR3 DNA sequence: TGCGCCAGCAGCGGGACGGGAGACTCGGACTACGGGCAGTACTTC.

V and J are TRBV29-1 and TRBJ1-1; D is possibly TRBD1 (5 bases). The CDR3 has 13 residues. The V end lost 6 bases, the J end lost 10 bases, and 21 bases lay between the germline ends. CDR1 is SQVTM, CDR2 ANQGSEA, per germline. The CDR3 reads CSVPRPGFLAAFF. In DNA, the CDR3 is TGCAGCGTCCCAAGACCAGGGTTCCTGGCAGCTTTCTTT.

The CDR3 DNA sequence: TGTGCCAGCAGCTTCCGACCGGGGAGCACTGAAGCTTTCTTT. Its protein is CASSFRPGSTEAFF. V and J are TRBV11-3 and TRBJ1-1; D remains unclear. CDR3 size: 14 residues. CDR1 is SGHNT and CDR2 is YENEEA in the germline V gene. V shed 3 bases and J shed 4 bases, with 12 bases lying between them.

Regarding this clone: Other DNA sequences in this sample translate to the same CDR3. This rearrangement joins TRBV13 to TRBJ2-2; the match to TRBD2 covers 11 bases. This CDR3 contains 17 residues. Germline V CDR1 and CDR2: PRHDT, FYEKMQ (reference sequence). After removal of 0 bases from V and 6 bases from J, the junction contained 6 bases not matched to a gene. The CDR3 coding sequence is TGTGCCAGCAGCTTAGGTAGCGGGAGGGCCTATCCCGGGGAGCTGTTTTTT. Its translation: CASSLGSGRAYPGELFF.

The chain employs TRBV11-3 and TRBJ2-1; D is ambiguous. CDR3 length: 15 amino acids. Germline V gene lookup returns CDR1 SGHNT and CDR2 YENEEA. V gave up 1 base and J gave up 7 bases, with 14 bases separating them. CDR3 coding DNA: TGTGCCAGCAGCTTAGGATTCGACACCTTGAATGAGCAGTTCTTC. As protein: CASSLGFDTLNEQFF.

This clone was counted between two and nine times. J is TRBJ1-1 and V is TRBV4-1; 8 bases agree with TRBD1. Trimming removed 5 bases from V and 4 bases from J; junction bases left unmatched: 15. CDR3 size: 17 residues. Germline-derived CDR1 and CDR2 are MGHRA and YSYEKL. The CDR3 sequence: CASSSPGGRQGFTEAFF. In DNA, the CDR3 is TGCGCCAGCAGCTCCCCAGGGGGTCGACAGGGGTTCACTGAAGCTTTCTTT.

This chain joins TRBV6-5 and TRBJ2-7; 9 positions agree with TRBD1. The V gene end was trimmed by 6 bases and the J gene end by 5 bases; junction bases not matched to a gene: 5. This CDR3 has 13 amino acids. Germline V CDR1 and CDR2: MNHEY, SVGAGI. The CDR3 sequence is CASSTGGLHEQYF. The CDR3, as DNA: TGTGCCAGCAGCACAGGGGGCCTCCACGAGCAGTACTTC.

The rearrangement joins TRBV10-3 to TRBJ1-6, with TRBD1 matching 9 bases. J lost 4 bases, V lost 6 bases, and 1 base had no gene match. Germline assignment: CDR1 ENHRY and CDR2 SYGVKD. The CDR3 is 14 residues long. CDR3 DNA: TGTGCCATCAGAGGGACAGGGTATAATTCACCCCTCCACTTT. Residues: CAIRGTGYNSPLHF.

The genes are TRBV5-1 and TRBJ1-5; TRBD1 matches 7 bases. The CDR3 totals 14 residues. The V segment lost 4 bases and the J segment 7 bases; nucleotides outside the gene matches: 8. Per germline, CDR1 SGHRS and CDR2 YFSETQ. CDR3 sequence: CASSPESGGQPQHF. For the CDR3, the DNA is TGCGCCAGCAGCCCTGAATCAGGGGGACAGCCCCAGCATTTT.

The V and J genes are TRBV2 and TRBJ1-4; no clear D gene. V was shortened by 2 bases and J by 10 bases, with 11 bases between the two germline ends. The CDR3 covers 13 residues. CDR1 SNHLY and CDR2 FYNNEI come from the germline V gene. The CDR3 coding sequence is TGTGCCAGCAGTGAAAGCGCCTCCAGAAAACTGTTTTTT. Amino acid sequence: CASSESASRKLFF.

The DNA of the CDR3 is TGTGCCACGGTGGACAGGGGGCTAGGATCCTACGAGCAGTACTTC. This encodes CATVDRGLGSYEQYF. V usage is TRBV10-3 and J usage is TRBJ2-7, with 11 bases that match TRBD1. Looked up from germline, CDR1 is ENHRY and CDR2 is SYGVKD. The CDR3 is made up of 15 amino acids. Germline trimming cut 10 bases from V and 1 base from J; bases unmatched to any gene: 9.

V gene TRBV5-1 combines with J gene TRBJ2-7; D possibly corresponds to TRBD1 (6 bases). The CDR3 totals 14 residues. The ends were cut back, 4 bases at V and 1 base at J, with 12 bases in the middle. The germline CDR1 and CDR2 sequences are SGHRS and YFSETQ. In DNA form, the CDR3 reads TGCGCCAGCAGCCTGGACAGTCAGTCCTACGAGCAGTACTTC. It yields the protein CASSLDSQSYEQYF.

The chain joins TRBV6-5 to TRBJ2-2; weak D call: TRBD1 (5 bases). Germline V gene lookup returns CDR1 MNHEY and CDR2 SVGAGI. V was cut by 0 bases and J by 4 bases, with 9 bases left in between. CDR3 length: 15 residues. The CDR3 region is CASSYSSRVTGELFF. DNA for the CDR3: TGTGCCAGCAGTTACTCTTCCAGGGTCACCGGGGAGCTGTTTTTT.

This clone has only a few counts. The chain joins TRBV7-9 to TRBJ1-5; no clear D. The CDR3 has 12 amino acids. V lost 6 bases, J lost 6 bases, and 9 bases lay in between. Germline CDR1 is SEHNR and CDR2 is FQNEAQ (reference sequence). The CDR3: CASRSTGQPQHF. The CDR3 DNA sequence: TGTGCCAGCAGATCCACCGGTCAGCCCCAGCATTTT.

Comments on this clone: The junction does not match germline at one end; this may be a read error. The V and J genes are TRBV11-1 and TRBJ1-1; D remains ambiguous. CDR1 and CDR2 from the germline V gene are SGHAT and FQDESV (reference sequence). The CDR3 loop spans 13 amino acids. CDR3 nucleotides: TGTGCCAGCAGCGTAACGTCAAGAGGTTATGTCATCTTT. It encodes CASSVTSRGYVIF.

This chain joins TRBV2 and TRBJ1-1; weak D call: TRBD1 (6 bases). Trimming cost V 5 bases and J 2 bases, with 12 bases left between them. The CDR3 extends over 14 amino acids. The germline V gene has CDR1 SNHLY and CDR2 FYNNEI. The CDR3 here is CASSLRTVNTEAFF. The CDR3 DNA reads TGTGCCAGCAGTCTCCGGACAGTAAACACTGAAGCTTTCTTT.

The V gene is TRBV28, the J gene TRBJ2-1, with a weak D call TRBD2 (6 bases). V lost 8 bases and J 4 bases, leaving 9 bases between the germline ends. The CDR3 totals 12 residues. CDR1 MDHEN and CDR2 SYDVKM come from the germline V gene. DNA of the CDR3: TGTGCCAGCGGCGGGACTTACAATGAGCAGTTCTTC. Its translation is CASGGTYNEQFF.

This chain uses TRBV9 with TRBJ1-2; 7 bases line up with TRBD1. Trimming at V came to 0 bases and at J to 4 bases, leaving 6 bases not matched to a gene. The V gene's germline CDR1 is SGDLS and CDR2 YYNGEE. The CDR3 sequence is 15 residues long. The CDR3 coding sequence is TGTGCCAGCAGCGTAGTCCCGACAGGGTCCTATGGCTACACCTTC. The encoded protein is CASSVVPTGSYGYTF.